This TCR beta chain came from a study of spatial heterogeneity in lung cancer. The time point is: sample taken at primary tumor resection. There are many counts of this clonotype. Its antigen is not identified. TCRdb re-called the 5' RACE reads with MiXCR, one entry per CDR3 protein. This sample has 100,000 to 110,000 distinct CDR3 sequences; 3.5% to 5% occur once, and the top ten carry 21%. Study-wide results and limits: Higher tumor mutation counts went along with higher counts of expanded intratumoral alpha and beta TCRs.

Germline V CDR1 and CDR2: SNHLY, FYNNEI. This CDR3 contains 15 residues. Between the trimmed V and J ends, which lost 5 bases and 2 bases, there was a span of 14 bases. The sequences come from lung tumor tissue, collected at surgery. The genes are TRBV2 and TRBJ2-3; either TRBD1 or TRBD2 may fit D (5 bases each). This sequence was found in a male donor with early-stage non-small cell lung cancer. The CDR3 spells CASSRGLGDTDTQYF. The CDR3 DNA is TGTGCCAGCAGTCGGGGCCTAGGGGACACAGATACGCAGTATTTT. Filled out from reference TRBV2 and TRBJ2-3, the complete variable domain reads EPEVTQTPSHQVTQMGQEVILRCVPISNHLYFYWYRQILGQKVEFLVSFYNNEISEKSEIFDDQFSVERPDGSNFTLKIRSTKLEDSAMYFCASSRGLGDTDTQYFGPGTRLTVL.